A selection of T cell receptor beta chains follows, all from one sample in a study of blood T cell repertoires in COVID-19. The protocol was immunoSEQ multiplex PCR, while the TCRdb copy is restricted to in-frame clones and leaves out a portion. This table has 65,000 to 70,000 clones, just over 85% appearing once. Specimen: peripheral blood. The source is a man aged 50-60 years with acute or convalescent COVID-19. Each CDR3 is given with its conserved first and last residue. A D gene is named only where the DNA matches it firmly. The listing skips clone size in some rows; elsewhere it reads once, few, many or a size class.

length	D	V	J	size	CDR3	DNA
20	.	TRBV6-1	TRBJ2-3	.	CASSEGLDCPGRVLHRYAVF	TGTGCCAGCAGTGAAGGACTGGACTGCCCCGGGAGAGTTCTACACAGATACGCAGTATTT
14	.	TRBV6-1	TRBJ1-4	.	CASSDGATNEKLFF	TGTGCCAGCAGTGACGGTGCAACTAATGAAAAACTGTTTTTT
14	.	TRBV29-1	TRBJ1-2	.	CSVEGVGQKNGYTF	TGCAGCGTTGAGGGTGTTGGGCAGAAAAATGGCTACACCTTC
17	.	TRBV5-1	TRBJ2-4	.	CASSLRSGSTAINIQYF	TGCGCCAGCAGCCTTCGGTCCGGCTCGACAGCCATCAACATTCAGTACTTC
15	.	TRBV5-1	TRBJ2-7	.	CASSLAWTEVREQYF	TGCGCCAGCAGCTTGGCCTGGACGGAGGTGAGGGAGCAGTACTTC
18	TRBD2	TRBV3-1/TRBV3-2	TRBJ2-5	.	CASSQVGGVNGDEETQYF	TGTGCCAGCAGCCAAGTTGGGGGGGTTAACGGAGACGAAGAGACCCAGTACTTC
11	.	TRBV20-1	TRBJ2-7	once	CSALGGYEQYF	TGCAGTGCTCTAGGGGGCTACGAGCAGTACTTC
13	.	TRBV30	TRBJ1-1	.	CAGRASERTEAFF	TGTGCCGGGAGGGCTTCGGAGAGAACTGAAGCTTTCTTT
13	TRBD2	TRBV18	TRBJ2-7	.	CASSPPGGAVQYF	TGTGCCAGCTCACCACCGGGAGGGGCTGTGCAGTACTTC
17	TRBD2	TRBV27	TRBJ2-2	.	CASSQGLAGGNTGELFF	TGTGCCAGCAGCCAGGGACTAGCGGGAGGGAACACCGGGGAGCTGTTTTTT
14	.	TRBV24-1	TRBJ2-2	.	CATSDLSGDGELFF	TGTGCCACCAGTGATTTGTCAGGTGACGGGGAGCTGTTTTTT
14	TRBD1	TRBV4-1	TRBJ2-2	once	CASSQRDRTGELFF	TGCGCCAGCAGCCAGAGGGACAGGACCGGGGAGCTGTTTTTT
13	.	TRBV30	TRBJ1-1	once	CAWSVRGNTEAFF	TGTGCCTGGAGTGTTAGGGGGAACACTGAAGCTTTCTTT
17	TRBD1	TRBV28	TRBJ2-3	.	CASSTPGQGPATDTQYF	TGTGCCAGCAGTACCCCGGGACAGGGACCAGCGACAGATACGCAGTATTTT
12	.	TRBV5-1	TRBJ1-6	.	CASSFGNSPLHF	TGCGCCAGCAGCTTCGGTAATTCACCCCTCCACTTT
15	TRBD2	TRBV6-5	TRBJ2-7	once	CASNSGGAAPYEQYF	TGTGCCAGCAACAGCGGGGGGGCCGCGCCCTACGAGCAGTACTTC
14	TRBD1	TRBV30	TRBJ1-6	once	CAWSVGGGGSPLHF	TGTGCCTGGAGTGTAGGGGGCGGTGGTTCACCCCTCCACTTT
16	.	TRBV19	TRBJ2-6	.	CASSLQALSGANVLTF	TGTGCCAGTAGTCTCCAGGCACTCTCTGGGGCCAACGTCCTGACTTTC
14	.	TRBV9	TRBJ1-5	few	CASSSAISNQPQHF	TGTGCCAGCAGCTCCGCGATTAGCAATCAGCCCCAGCATTTT
15	TRBD1	TRBV29-1	TRBJ2-7	few	CSVDGGQGNSYEQYF	TGCAGCGTTGATGGTGGACAGGGGAACTCCTACGAGCAGTACTTC
14	.	TRBV7-8	TRBJ1-6	.	CASSFGGLGSPLHF	TGTGCCAGCAGCTTCGGAGGTCTTGGTTCACCCCTCCACTTT
15	.	TRBV5-8	TRBJ2-5	.	CASSGPTQVVETQYF	TGTGCCAGCAGCGGGCCAACCCAGGTCGTGGAGACCCAGTACTTC
13	.	TRBV7-2	TRBJ1-2	.	CASSLLGNYGYTF	TGTGCCAGCAGCTTACTGGGCAACTATGGCTACACCTTC
16	.	TRBV28	TRBJ1-1	.	CASLQGTSESGTEAFF	TGTGCCAGCCTACAGGGAACTTCCGAATCAGGCACTGAAGCTTTCTTT